This is a list of T cell receptor beta chains from one sample in a study of Ad26.COV2.S vaccination and SARS-CoV-2 variants. Sequencing was performed with immunoSEQ multiplex PCR; in TCRdb, only in-frame clones are kept and a portion is missing. Among roughly 680,000 clones listed, 80% to 90% were seen once. The material was peripheral blood, obtained in a trial of Ad26.COV2.S vaccine versus placebo. All receptors derive from a person aged 18 to 59 who received the Ad26.COV2.S COVID-19 vaccine or a placebo. Each CDR3 is given with its conserved first and last residue. The order of the fields is V gene, J gene, D gene, clone size, CDR3 DNA, CDR3 protein. D genes are given only for firm matches. Expanded clones are given a class, and other clones once, few, many or no size at all.

>TRBV12-3/TRBV12-4|TRBJ1-2|-|-
TGTGCCACCAACCTGAATGACGGAGGCTACACCTTC
CATNLNDGGYTF
>TRBV6-5|TRBJ2-4|-|-
TGTGCCAGCAGTTACTCGCCCGAAACCAAAAACATTCAGTACTTC
CASSYSPETKNIQYF
>TRBV15|TRBJ2-1|-|-
TGTGCCACCAGCAGTGCCTTGGGGGGGACAGCAAAAAATGAGCAGTTCTTC
CATSSALGGTAKNEQFF
>TRBV2|TRBJ2-1|-|-
TGTGCCAGCAGCTCCAGAATCAATGAGCAGTTCTTC
CASSSRINEQFF
>TRBV5-6|TRBJ1-5|-|-
TGTGCCAGCAGCTTGAGGGGGGAATGGGTCAATCAGCCCCAGCATTTT
CASSLRGEWVNQPQHF
>TRBV24-1|TRBJ2-7|TRBD1|-
TGTGCCACGTTGCCGGGACAGGGTTCCCACGAGCAGTACTTC
CATLPGQGSHEQYF
>TRBV27|TRBJ2-5|-|once
TGTGCCAGCAGAGCCGCCTCACTAGTGCGCCAGTACTTC
CASRAASLVRQYF
>TRBV2|TRBJ2-7|-|few
TGTGCCAGCAGGGGCAACGCGGCCGAGCAGTACTTC
CASRGNAAEQYF
>TRBV6-5|TRBJ2-3|TRBD1|-
TGTGCCAGCAGCCGGGACAGGGCCCTCACAGATACGCAGTATTTT
CASSRDRALTDTQYF
>TRBV7-6|TRBJ2-7|-|once
TGTGCCAGCAGCTTAGAGCTAGCATCCAACGAGCAGTACTTC
CASSLELASNEQYF
>TRBV6-2/TRBV6-3|TRBJ1-4|-|-
TGTGCCAGCAGTTACCACCAGGAAGGACGGGAAAAACTGTTTTTT
CASSYHQEGREKLFF
>TRBV5-4|TRBJ2-7|-|-
TGTGCCAGCAGCTTGGTCGGACACTACGAGCAGTACTTC
CASSLVGHYEQYF
>TRBV5-1|TRBJ1-6|-|-
TGCGCCAGCGGGATCGACCCAGGAAGGCTAAATTCACCCCTCCACTTT
CASGIDPGRLNSPLHF
>TRBV6-1|TRBJ2-1|TRBD2|-
TGTGCCAGCAGTGAACGGGGGGACTCCTACAATGAGCAGTTCTTC
CASSERGDSYNEQFF
>TRBV9|TRBJ1-6|TRBD1|-
TGTGCCAGCAGCGTATCGGGACAGATTAATTCACCCCTCCACTTT
CASSVSGQINSPLHF
>TRBV7-2|TRBJ2-7|-|once
TGTGCCAGCAGCCGCGTTTACGAGCAGTACTTC
CASSRVYEQYF
>TRBV10-3|TRBJ2-2|-|-
TGTGCCATCAGTGAGTCGAAACCGACCGGGGAGCTGTTTTTT
CAISESKPTGELFF
>TRBV5-1|TRBJ2-1|-|-
TGCGCCAGCTCCCGACTAGAGACTGAGTACAATGAGCAGTTCTTC
CASSRLETEYNEQFF
>TRBV10-3|TRBJ1-6|TRBD1|-
TGTGCCATCAGTGACTGGACAGGGGGAGGTTCACCCCTCCACTTT
CAISDWTGGGSPLHF
>TRBV4-1|TRBJ1-5|-|-
TGCGCCAGCAGCAAGGGGGGGGACCAGCCCCAGCATTTT
CASSKGGDQPQHF
>TRBV19|TRBJ2-5|TRBD2|-
TGTGCCAGTAGTACCCCGGGGGGACTCCAAGAGACCCAGTACTTC
CASSTPGGLQETQYF
>TRBV7-8|TRBJ2-2|-|-
TGTGCCAGCTCTCTTGAGGGGCTAAACACCGGGGAGCTGTTTTTT
CASSLEGLNTGELFF
>TRBV29-1|TRBJ2-7|-|-
TGCAGCGTTGTTCCCCCAGACAGGAGCTCCTACGAGCAGTACTTC
CSVVPPDRSSYEQYF
>TRBV5-1|TRBJ2-1|TRBD2|-
TGCGCCAGCAGCTTGGCCAGCGGGGGCTACAATGAGCAGTTCTTC
CASSLASGGYNEQFF
>TRBV27|TRBJ2-7|TRBD1|-
TGTGCCAGCAGTATCGGGACAGGAGGGTACGAGCAGTACTTC
CASSIGTGGYEQYF
>TRBV19|TRBJ2-3|-|-
TGTGCCAGTAGTATAGGGTTAGCTAGCACAGATACGCAGTATTTT
CASSIGLASTDTQYF
>TRBV19|TRBJ1-1|-|-
TGTGCCAGTATAGAGGCGCGTGCTGGATGGCCTGAAGCTTTCTTT
CASIEARAGWPEAFF
>TRBV19|TRBJ2-5|TRBD1|-
TGTGCCAGTAGTGTTACAGGGGGCGAAGAGACCCAGTACTTC
CASSVTGGEETQYF
>TRBV7-6|TRBJ1-5|-|-
TGTGCCAGCAGCTTATCGGGGAGTCAGCCCCAGCATTTT
CASSLSGSQPQHF
>TRBV7-8|TRBJ2-3|-|-
TGTGCCAGCAGCCGTGATGGGCGGAGCACAGATACGCAGTATTTT
CASSRDGRSTDTQYF
>TRBV5-6|TRBJ2-2|-|once
TGTGCCAGCAGCTTGGCGATGCAGGGCCGGACCGGGGAGCTGTTTTTT
CASSLAMQGRTGELFF
>TRBV11-2|TRBJ2-7|-|-
TGTGCCAGCAGCTTAGCAGGGATCGACGAGCAGTACTTC
CASSLAGIDEQYF
>TRBV6-5|TRBJ2-1|-|-
TGTGCCATCATGGACCTCTACAATGAGCAGTTCTTC
CAIMDLYNEQFF
>TRBV7-3|TRBJ1-6|-|-
TGTGCCAGCAGCGCGGGTCTTAATTCACCCCTCCACTTT
CASSAGLNSPLHF
>TRBV30|TRBJ1-6|-|-
TGTGCCTGGGCTAAGAAAGAGACATATAATTCACCCCTCCACTTT
CAWAKKETYNSPLHF
>TRBV12-5|TRBJ2-5|-|-
TGTGCTAGTGGTTTGGTACCGGTGGAGACCCAGTACTTC
CASGLVPVETQYF
>TRBV10-3|TRBJ1-1|-|-
TGTGCCATCAGTAGGACGGAGAACACTGAAGCTTTCTTT
CAISRTENTEAFF
>TRBV6-1|TRBJ1-5|-|-
TGTGCCAGCAGTGAATCGGGCCCCGGGGGAGGAAGGCTAAATCAGCCCCAGCATTTT
CASSESGPGGGRLNQPQHF
>TRBV7-2|TRBJ2-3|-|few
TGTGCCAGCAGCTTAGCGCTTGGGGATACGCAGTATTTT
CASSLALGDTQYF
>TRBV18|TRBJ2-7|-|-
TGTGCCAGCTCACCACGTGACAGCCCCTACGAGCAGTACTTC
CASSPRDSPYEQYF
>TRBV2|TRBJ1-1|-|-
TGTGCCAGCAGTGAAGAGGGCGTCCACACTGAAGCTTTCTTT
CASSEEGVHTEAFF
>TRBV4-3|TRBJ2-1|-|-
TGCGCCAGCAGCTCCGAGTACAATGAGCAGTTCTTC
CASSSEYNEQFF
>TRBV5-1|TRBJ1-1|-|-
TGCGCCAGCAGCTTGTCGCCCGGAGGGAACACTGAAGCTTTCTTT
CASSLSPGGNTEAFF
>TRBV24-1|TRBJ2-3|TRBD1|-
TGTGCCACCAGTGACTCCCTCGACAGGGTCAGGGATACGCAGTATTTT
CATSDSLDRVRDTQYF
>TRBV6-2/TRBV6-3|TRBJ2-7|-|-
TGTGCCAGCAGTTACTCCGTCAGCCGGGGGGAGCAGTACTTC
CASSYSVSRGEQYF
>TRBV27|TRBJ1-4|-|-
TGTGCCAGCAGCCCGGGACACATCGAAAAACTGTTTTTT
CASSPGHIEKLFF
>TRBV7-2|TRBJ1-1|-|-
TGTGCCAGCAGCGAAGGACCGAACACTGAAGCTTTCTTT
CASSEGPNTEAFF
>TRBV27|TRBJ2-7|-|-
TGTGCCAGCAGGGGACTGGAGACTAGCTCCTACGAGCAGTACTTC
CASRGLETSSYEQYF
>TRBV2|TRBJ1-2|-|-
TGTGCCAGCAGTGAAAACAGTAACTATGGCTACACCTTC
CASSENSNYGYTF
>TRBV27|TRBJ2-5|-|once
TGTGCCAGCAGTCCGCAACAAGAGACCCAGTACTTC
CASSPQQETQYF
>TRBV18|TRBJ1-1|-|-
TGTGCCAGCTCAGGGGGGGTGAACACTGAAGCTTTCTTT
CASSGGVNTEAFF
>TRBV27|TRBJ1-2|-|-
TGTGCCAGCAGTCCCTCCCTGACAGTCAACTATGGCTACACCTTC
CASSPSLTVNYGYTF